This T cell receptor (beta chain) was obtained from a study of shared clonotypes between healthy human individuals. The CDR3 length is 18 residues. V gave up 4 bases and J gave up 2 bases; unmatched junction bases: 13. CDR1 is SGHRS and CDR2 is YFSETQ in the germline V gene. Study results and limitations: Only a few donors were included, so the genetic and exposure-history diversity represented was limited.

CD45RO-negative, CCR7-selected cells formed the naive CD8 fraction, which excluded terminally differentiated effector memory CD45RA+ cells. Points on this clone: Its specificity is not known.

Genomic DNA (from each subset) was split evenly across several immunoSEQ plates. Produced via immunoSEQ multiplex PCR; TCRdb's table is partial and in-frame only. The sample shows 550,000 to 600,000 clones, roughly 98% of them seen only once. The chain combines TRBV5-1 with TRBJ2-1; TRBD2 matches at 9 bases. Sequencing input: naive CD8+ T cells sorted from blood. The receptor was derived from a man aged 30 to 39 in good health. The CDR3 DNA follows: TGCGCCAGCAGCGCGGGGATTCGGACTAGCGAGCCCTACAATGAGCAGTTCTTC. Protein product: CASSAGIRTSEPYNEQFF.